The rows below give T cell receptor beta chains drawn from one sample of a study of shared clonotypes between healthy human individuals. This table comes from immunoSEQ multiplex PCR, and its TCRdb copy is limited to in-frame clones, with some not included. In the table there are some 1,100,000 clones, around 78% of which are singletons. The sample was memory CD4+ T cells from PBMCs. These receptors all stem from a man between 18 and 35 years old in good health. Some clones in this sample may be carry-over from other donors' samples. CDR3s include the opening cysteine and the closing phenylalanine or tryptophan. The D gene is left open where the match is weak. Clone size, where shown, is once, few, many, or a class for clones that have expanded.

j_gene,abundance,d_gene,len,v_gene,CDR3aa,CDR3nt
TRBJ1-4,once,TRBD1,14,TRBV11-2,CASSQTGGEEKLFF,TGTGCCAGCAGCCAGACAGGGGGCGAAGAAAAACTGTTTTTT
TRBJ2-2,NA,TRBD1,18,TRBV5-1,CASSAETRTGLNTGELFF,TGCGCCAGCAGCGCGGAAACCCGGACAGGCCTGAACACCGGGGAGCTGTTTTTT
TRBJ1-3,NA,TRBD1,15,TRBV28,CASSTRDRNGNTIYF,TGTGCCAGCAGTACCCGGGACAGGAATGGAAACACCATATATTTT
TRBJ2-1,NA,NA,14,TRBV6-6,CASRIALSYNEQFF,TGTGCCAGCAGGATAGCACTCTCCTACAATGAGCAGTTCTTC
TRBJ1-1,NA,NA,13,TRBV5-4,CASSFPGRTEAFF,TGCGCCAGCAGCTTCCCGGGGCGGACTGAAGCTTTCTTT
TRBJ2-7,NA,NA,15,TRBV6-6,CASSYRDVSAYEQYF,TGTGCCAGCAGTTACCGGGACGTATCAGCCTACGAGCAGTACTTC
TRBJ2-7,NA,NA,14,TRBV6-5,CASSLSYGPYEQYF,TGTGCCAGCAGCCTGAGTTACGGTCCCTACGAGCAGTACTTC
TRBJ2-1,NA,TRBD2,12,TRBV10-2,CASSDSGGGKFF,TGCGCCAGCAGTGATTCGGGGGGAGGGAAGTTCTTC
TRBJ2-1,NA,TRBD2,16,TRBV19,CASSPLWREGGHEQFF,TGTGCCAGTAGCCCCCTTTGGCGGGAGGGGGGGCATGAGCAGTTCTTC
TRBJ2-1,NA,NA,13,TRBV7-2,CASSPPSRYEQFF,TGTGCCAGCAGCCCCCCCTCCCGGTATGAGCAGTTCTTC
TRBJ2-3,NA,NA,15,TRBV5-1,CASSLSSGSTDTQYF,TGCGCCAGCAGCTTGAGTAGCGGAAGCACAGATACGCAGTATTTT
TRBJ1-2,once,TRBD1,16,TRBV18,CASSADRGIKGYGYTF,TGTGCCAGCTCAGCGGACAGGGGAATTAAGGGGTATGGCTACACCTTC
TRBJ2-2,NA,TRBD2,17,TRBV4-1,CASSPARGTSGTGELFF,TGCGCCAGCAGCCCCGCGAGGGGGACTAGCGGCACCGGGGAGCTGTTTTTT
TRBJ1-2,NA,NA,18,TRBV7-2,CASSPRFGDTSRGYGYTF,TGTGCCAGCAGCCCCCGCTTCGGGGACACTTCACGCGGCTATGGCTACACCTTC
TRBJ1-2,NA,NA,13,TRBV11-2,CASTPGYGDGYTF,TGTGCCAGCACCCCTGGGTATGGGGATGGCTACACCTTC
TRBJ1-3,NA,TRBD1,17,TRBV5-4,CASSLAGQGAWGNTIYF,TGTGCCAGCAGCTTGGCTGGACAGGGGGCGTGGGGAAACACCATATATTTT
TRBJ2-7,NA,TRBD1,14,TRBV28,CASSRLGTAYEQYF,TGTGCCAGCAGTAGACTGGGGACAGCCTACGAGCAGTACTTC
TRBJ1-4,once,TRBD1,19,TRBV5-1,CASRHETGTASTTNEKLFF,TGCGCCAGCAGACACGAAACCGGGACAGCGAGTACAACTAATGAAAAACTGTTTTTT
TRBJ1-2,NA,NA,15,TRBV6-5,CASSINLQDLGGYTF,TGTGCCAGCAGTATAAACTTACAGGATCTAGGGGGCTACACCTTC
TRBJ1-1,once,NA,18,TRBV9,CASSSKGTPGGLNTEAFF,TGTGCCAGCAGCTCAAAGGGCACTCCGGGGGGCCTGAACACTGAAGCTTTCTTT
TRBJ1-2,NA,NA,15,TRBV2,CASSDPPQGNYGYTF,TGTGCCAGCAGTGATCCCCCCCAGGGCAACTATGGCTACACCTTC
TRBJ1-2,few,TRBD1,14,TRBV5-5,CASSSWTGGDGYTF,TGTGCCAGCAGCTCGTGGACAGGGGGCGATGGCTACACCTTC
TRBJ1-2,NA,NA,15,TRBV11-2,CASSLEGYLNYGYTF,TGTGCCAGCAGCTTAGAGGGCTACCTTAACTATGGCTACACCTTC
TRBJ1-3,NA,TRBD1,14,TRBV5-4,CASSPDRGRDTIYF,TGTGCCAGCAGCCCCGACAGGGGGCGAGACACCATATATTTT
TRBJ2-6,NA,NA,18,TRBV9,CASSVGQGLSSGANVLTF,TGTGCCAGCAGCGTAGGACAGGGACTGAGCTCTGGGGCCAACGTCCTGACTTTC
TRBJ1-2,few,NA,12,TRBV7-2,CASSLGLYGYTF,TGTGCCAGCAGTCTAGGGCTCTATGGCTACACCTTC
TRBJ2-3,NA,NA,12,TRBV7-9,CASSLSTDTQYF,TGTGCCAGCAGCTTAAGCACAGATACGCAGTATTTT
TRBJ2-7,NA,NA,15,TRBV6-5,CASSPSHQPVYEQYF,TGTGCCAGCAGTCCCAGTCATCAACCTGTCTACGAGCAGTACTTC
TRBJ2-5,few,TRBD2,14,TRBV7-6,CASSPTREGRTQYF,TGTGCCAGCAGCCCGACAAGGGAGGGCCGGACCCAGTACTTC
TRBJ2-5,NA,NA,11,TRBV5-1,CASSSGWTQYF,TGCGCCAGCAGCTCTGGGTGGACCCAGTACTTC
TRBJ2-5,NA,NA,18,TRBV28,CASSLTIHRGSDQETQYF,TGTGCCAGCAGTTTAACCATCCATCGCGGGTCCGACCAAGAGACCCAGTACTTC
TRBJ1-2,NA,NA,14,TRBV27,CASSSGRDNDGYTF,TGTGCCAGCAGCTCCGGGAGGGACAACGATGGCTACACCTTC
TRBJ1-1,NA,NA,14,TRBV1,CTSSLQKKNTEAFF,TGCACCAGCAGCCTACAGAAAAAAAACACTGAAGCTTTCTTT
TRBJ2-1,NA,NA,13,TRBV2,CAIAKGSYNEQFF,TGTGCCATAGCGAAAGGCTCCTACAATGAGCAGTTCTTC
TRBJ2-1,NA,TRBD2,15,TRBV28,CASSLGGSSYNEQFF,TGTGCCAGCAGTTTAGGCGGGAGCTCCTACAATGAGCAGTTCTTC
TRBJ1-2,NA,NA,15,TRBV7-8,CASSTEGSVSNGYTF,TGTGCCAGCAGCACAGAGGGTTCGGTGAGCAATGGCTACACCTTC
TRBJ2-3,NA,TRBD2,17,TRBV28,CASKSFYGGRATDTQYF,TGTGCCAGCAAGTCTTTTTATGGCGGGAGGGCCACAGATACGCAGTATTTT
TRBJ1-4,once,NA,16,TRBV28,CASSEDRSRLNEKLFF,TGTGCCAGCAGCGAAGACAGGTCTCGTCTTAATGAAAAACTGTTTTTT
TRBJ2-3,NA,NA,15,TRBV11-2,CASSLEGGSTDTQYF,TGTGCCAGCAGCTTAGAAGGGGGGAGCACAGATACGCAGTATTTT
TRBJ2-5,NA,NA,13,TRBV10-3,CAISETRGETQYF,TGTGCCATCAGTGAAACGAGAGGTGAGACCCAGTACTTC
TRBJ1-1,NA,NA,13,TRBV6-6,CASSYFRGTEAFF,TGTGCCAGCAGTTACTTCCGAGGCACTGAAGCTTTCTTT
TRBJ2-1,NA,NA,16,TRBV7-9,CASSSRRPAGYNEQFF,TGTGCCAGCAGCTCCCGAAGGCCCGCGGGGTACAATGAGCAGTTCTTC
TRBJ2-7,NA,NA,14,TRBV6-5,CASSYLPFSYEQYF,TGTGCCAGCAGTTACTTACCGTTCTCCTACGAGCAGTACTTC
TRBJ1-2,NA,TRBD1,16,TRBV28,CASSSSAGQGADGYTF,TGTGCCAGCAGTTCCAGTGCCGGACAGGGGGCGGATGGCTACACCTTC
TRBJ1-5,NA,NA,13,TRBV27,CASTGNSNQPQHF,TGTGCCAGCACCGGAAATAGCAATCAGCCCCAGCATTTT
TRBJ2-2,NA,TRBD2,16,TRBV4-3,CASSHFFSGSLGELFF,TGCGCCAGCAGCCACTTTTTTAGCGGGAGTTTGGGGGAGCTGTTTTTT